This TCR beta chain was sequenced for a study of blood T cells in healthy people across ages. Study-level points and caveats: Higher naive T cell percentage went strongly together with higher TCR beta diversity. Per-million-T-cell TCR beta diversity fell roughly linearly with age. The long-lived group displayed more naive CD4+ cells, plus higher diversity, than the aged donors did.

With a J-beta primer mix and a sample-barcoded 5' primer, a second PCR ran about 7 to 12 cycles. TCRdb re-analysed the 5' RACE reads in MiXCR, keeping a single row per CDR3 protein. The repertoire holds approximately 800,000 distinct CDR3 sequences, with roughly 56% as singletons. Ranging in age from roughly 6 to 95, the donors were healthy Caucasian individuals from Russia. For this clonotype: Its matching antigen is unknown.

The source material was blood. The sequence derives from a man aged 40-49 years in good health.

Here the CDR3 DNA reads TGCGCCAGCAGCCCAAAGGGTTCGACAGGGGGTAAAGGCTACACCTTC. As protein: CASSPKGSTGGKGYTF. The rearrangement joins TRBV4-1 to TRBJ1-2, with 9 bases identical to TRBD1. This CDR3 region has 16 residues. The ends lost 4 bases at V and 8 bases at J; junction bases unmatched: 14. The germline V gene encodes CDR1 MGHRA and CDR2 YSYEKL.